Presented here are 8 T cell receptor beta chains from one specimen sequenced in a study of cytomegalovirus exposure and HLA in healthy donors. The PCR had 60 Vbeta and 13 Jbeta primers. Some clones are missing from TCRdb's copy, which holds only in-frame ones; the method was immunoSEQ multiplex PCR. Of around 120,000 clones in the sample, over 60% were seen once. Sequenced material: PBMCs. The receptors originated from a female donor in good health and CMV-seropositive.

This chain joins TRBV25-1 and TRBJ1-3, with a possible D match to TRBD1 (5 bases). The germline V gene has CDR1 MGHDK and CDR2 SYGVNS. Trimming removed 1 base from V and 0 bases from J, with 7 bases in between. The CDR3 spans 15 residues. CDR3 loop: CASSEWGASGNTIYF. In DNA form, the CDR3 reads TGTGCCAGCAGTGAATGGGGCGCCTCTGGAAACACCATATATTTT.

V is TRBV5-1 and J is TRBJ2-5; the D gene is possibly TRBD2 (5 bases). Germline CDR1 and CDR2: SGHRS and YFSETQ. Trimming shortened V by 4 bases and J by 0 bases, and 16 bases separated the two germline ends. This CDR3 spans 16 amino acids. CDR3 amino acids: CASSPGIPRHQETQYF. CDR3 nucleotide sequence: TGCGCCAGCAGCCCCGGGATCCCTAGGCACCAAGAGACCCAGTACTTC.

The gene calls are TRBV16 and TRBJ1-5; the D gene is possibly TRBD1 (5 bases). V was shortened by 5 bases and J by 2 bases, with 22 bases between the two germline ends. There are 18 residues in the CDR3. Germline CDR1 is KGHSY and CDR2 is FQNENV. This CDR3 reads CASSTHAGGFLGNQPQHF. As DNA, the CDR3 is TGTGCCAGCAGCACCCATGCGGGGGGGTTTTTAGGCAATCAGCCCCAGCATTTT.

V is TRBV27 and J is TRBJ2-1; 9 bases match TRBD2. The V gene's germline CDR1 is MNHEY and CDR2 SMNVEV (reference sequence). This CDR3 is built from 19 residues. V was pared by 2 bases and J by 2 bases, with 13 bases of the junction left unmatched. The CDR3 loop reads CASSLIGLAGDLAYNEQFF. The CDR3 DNA sequence: TGTGCCAGCAGTTTAATTGGGTTAGCGGGAGATCTAGCCTACAATGAGCAGTTCTTC.

The V gene is TRBV29-1, the J gene TRBJ2-5, with D possibly being TRBD2 (5 bases). Germline V gene lookup returns CDR1 SQVTM and CDR2 ANQGSEA. This CDR3 has 11 amino acids. Trimming pared 6 bases from V and 5 bases from J, leaving 10 bases between. The CDR3: CSVRTGETQYF. The CDR3 nucleotides are TGCAGCGTAAGAACGGGGGAGACCCAGTACTTC.

The CDR3 nucleotides read TGTGCCAGCAGTCAAATACACCTAGCGGGAGGTACGGTGGATGAGCAGTTCTTC. Translated, it gives CASSQIHLAGGTVDEQFF. The V call is TRBV27, the J call TRBJ2-1, with 11 positions matching TRBD2. CDR1 MNHEY and CDR2 SMNVEV come from the germline V gene (reference sequence). The CDR3 runs 18 residues. The trim removed 5 bases at V and 8 bases at J, leaving 17 bases unmatched.

The V call is TRBV18, the J call TRBJ2-3, with TRBD2 matching over 11 bases. V was clipped by 5 bases and J by 0 bases; unmatched bases: 4. The CDR3 is made up of 16 amino acids. From germline, CDR1 is KGHSH and CDR2 LQKENI. CDR3 amino acids: CASSRSSGGSTDTQYF. In nucleotides, the CDR3 is TGTGCCAGCTCAAGATCTAGCGGGGGGAGCACAGATACGCAGTATTTT.

The rearrangement joins TRBV10-3 to TRBJ1-3, with D hard to call. CDR1 and CDR2 from the germline V gene are ENHRY and SYGVKD. The CDR3 contains 15 residues. The V end lost 6 bases, the J end lost 0 bases, and 12 bases lay between the germline ends. CDR3: CAIRPEEPSGNTIYF. CDR3 coding DNA: TGTGCCATCAGGCCGGAGGAGCCCTCTGGAAACACCATATATTTT.